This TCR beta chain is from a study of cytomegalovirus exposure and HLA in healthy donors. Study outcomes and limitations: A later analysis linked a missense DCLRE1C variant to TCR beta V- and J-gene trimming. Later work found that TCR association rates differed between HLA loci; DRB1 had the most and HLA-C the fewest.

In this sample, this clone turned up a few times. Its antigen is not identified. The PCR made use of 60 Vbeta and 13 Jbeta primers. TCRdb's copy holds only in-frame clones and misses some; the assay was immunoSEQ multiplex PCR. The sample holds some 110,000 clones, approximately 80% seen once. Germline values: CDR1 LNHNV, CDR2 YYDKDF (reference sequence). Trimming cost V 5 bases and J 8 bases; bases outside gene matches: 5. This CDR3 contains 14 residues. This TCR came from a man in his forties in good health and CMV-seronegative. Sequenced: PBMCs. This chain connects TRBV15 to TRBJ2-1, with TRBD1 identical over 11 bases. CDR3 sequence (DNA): TGTGCCACCAGCCTGGACAGGGGGCCGGATGAGCAGTTCTTC. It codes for CATSLDRGPDEQFF.